This TCR beta chain was sequenced in a study of Graves' ophthalmopathy and Graves' hyperthyroidism. Findings and caveats of the study: Blood shared most expanded thyroid clonotypes above 0.001 frequency.

V was trimmed by 3 bases and J by 1 base, leaving 6 bases between them. The CDR3 extends over 12 amino acids. The germline V gene encodes CDR1 SQVTM and CDR2 ANQGSEA. In regard to this clonotype: No antigen is known for it.

Using RNA transcripts, the TCR beta CDR3 regions were amplified. HTBI primers primed a first-round RT-PCR, and a second-round multiplex PCR followed. MiXCR, run by TCRdb on the multiplex PCR reads, gives a single entry per CDR3 protein. The sample shows over a million distinct CDR3 sequences, 35% to 45% of them seen only once. The gene calls are TRBV29-1 and TRBJ2-5; no clear D gene. The sample comprised peripheral blood or thyroid tissue (not recorded which). The TCR was taken from an adult man with Graves' hyperthyroidism. Here the CDR3 reads CSVEYSQETQYF. CDR3 sequence (DNA): TGCAGCGTTGAGTACAGCCAAGAGACCCAGTACTTC. Together with reference TRBV29-1 and TRBJ2-5, the CDR3 gives the full variable domain: SAVISQKPSRDICQRGTSLTIQCQVDSQVTMMFWYRQQPGQSLTLIATANQGSEATYESGFVIDKFPISRPNLTFSTLTVSNMSPEDSSIYLCSVEYSQETQYFGPGTRLLVL.